The clone carrying this T cell receptor beta chain turned up a few times. Its antigen is unknown. Here the gene names and germline are mouse. The read halts 4 residues ahead of the CDR3 end, with the missing end drawn from the germline J gene. Germline CDR1 reads NNHDY; CDR2 reads SYVADS. This CDR3 contains 15 residues. V was clipped by 9 bases and J by 0 bases; unmatched bases: 7. This sample is part of a study of CD8+ T cells in alopecia areata. Study overall: Spontaneous alopecia affected the roughly 6-13-month-old C3H/HeJ graft donors, whose skin was transplanted to roughly 7-11-week-old female C3H/HeJ mice. General study findings and limits: Shared TCR sequences were less clear between patients than in mice, possibly partly from HLA diversity. Scalp data also include sequences from resident alphabeta T cells of normal skin. Elevated clonality characterized lesional scalp relative to normal scalp, particularly in alopecia totalis/universalis.

Following extraction, RNA underwent reverse transcription to cDNA, which served as the sequencing template. The method was immunoSEQ multiplex PCR; TCRdb's version includes in-frame clones alone and lacks a portion of them. This sample has more than 90,000 clones and no singletons, with about 18% in the ten largest. This receptor was taken from a C3H/HeJ mouse with alopecia areata. The MHC haplotype of the strain is H2-k. The V call is TRBV13-3, the J call TRBJ1-1; 11 nucleotides line up with TRBD1. Sequencing was done on a sample of lesional skin. The CDR3 sequence is CATGTGGVANTEVFF. The DNA read from the CDR3 is TGTGCCACCGGGACAGGGGGAGTTGCAAACACA.